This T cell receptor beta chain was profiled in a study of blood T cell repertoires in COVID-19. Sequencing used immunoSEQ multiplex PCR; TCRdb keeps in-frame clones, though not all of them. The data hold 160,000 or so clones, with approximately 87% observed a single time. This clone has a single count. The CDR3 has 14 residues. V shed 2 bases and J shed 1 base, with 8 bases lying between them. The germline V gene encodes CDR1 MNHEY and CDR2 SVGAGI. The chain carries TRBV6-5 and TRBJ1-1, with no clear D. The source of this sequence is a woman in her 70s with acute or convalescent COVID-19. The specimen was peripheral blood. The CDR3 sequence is CASSYNSGNTEAFF. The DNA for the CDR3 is TGTGCCAGCAGTTACAACAGTGGGAACACTGAAGCTTTCTTT.